The table lists the clone carrying this T cell receptor (beta chain) with many counts. TCRdb re-derived calls from the 5' RACE reads in MiXCR, one entry per CDR3 protein. The table lists roughly 140,000 distinct CDR3 sequences, 11% to 15% of them singletons. This sample is part of a study of T-cell memory formation after mild COVID-19. Germline CDR1 reads SGHRS; CDR2 reads YFSETQ. The CDR3 is 16 amino acids. The V segment lost 4 bases and the J segment 0 bases; nucleotides outside the gene matches: 6. The material sequenced was PBMCs or a T cell subset sorted from them (not recorded which). This rearrangement joins TRBV5-1 to TRBJ1-1; 10 bases line up with TRBD1. This sequence was found in an adult woman who had mild COVID-19 (a few samples of this study predate the infection). Cell type and time point are not known. CDR3 in DNA: TGCGCCAGCAGCACCGGGGACAGGGGCTTGAACACTGAAGCTTTCTTT. This translates into CASSTGDRGLNTEAFF.